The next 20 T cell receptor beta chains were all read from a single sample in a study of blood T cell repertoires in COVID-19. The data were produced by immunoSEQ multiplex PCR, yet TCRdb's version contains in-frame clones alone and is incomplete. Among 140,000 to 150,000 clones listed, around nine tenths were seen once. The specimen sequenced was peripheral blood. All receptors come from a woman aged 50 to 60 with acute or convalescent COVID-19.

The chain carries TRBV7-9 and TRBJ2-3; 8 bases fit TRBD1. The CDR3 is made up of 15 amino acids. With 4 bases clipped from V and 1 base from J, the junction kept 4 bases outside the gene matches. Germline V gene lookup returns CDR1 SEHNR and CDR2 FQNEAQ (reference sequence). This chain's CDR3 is CASSYTDRGTDTQYF. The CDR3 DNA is TGTGCCAGCAGCTATACGGACAGGGGCACAGATACGCAGTATTTT.

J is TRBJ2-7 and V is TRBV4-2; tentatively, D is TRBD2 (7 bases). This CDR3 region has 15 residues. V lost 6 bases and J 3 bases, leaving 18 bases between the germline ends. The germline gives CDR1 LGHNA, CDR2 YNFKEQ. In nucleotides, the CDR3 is TGTGCCAGCAGAACATTGGGGGGGCAGAACTACGAGCAGTACTTC. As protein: CASRTLGGQNYEQYF.

CDR3 region: CASSRGAAGGPYEQYF. In DNA, the CDR3 is TGTGCCAGCAGCCGTGGTGCGGCGGGAGGGCCTTACGAGCAGTACTTC. V gene TRBV27 combines with J gene TRBJ2-7, with 9 bases matching TRBD2. This CDR3 has 16 residues. Losses at the gene ends were 6 bases for V and 4 bases for J; bases not matched to a gene: 13. Germline assignment: CDR1 MNHEY and CDR2 SMNVEV (reference sequence).

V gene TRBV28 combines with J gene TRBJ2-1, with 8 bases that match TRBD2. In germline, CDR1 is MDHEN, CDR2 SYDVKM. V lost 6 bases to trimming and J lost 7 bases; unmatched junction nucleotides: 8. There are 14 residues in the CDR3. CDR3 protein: CASSRGGQRNEQFF. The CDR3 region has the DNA TGTGCCAGCAGCCGGGGGGGCCAACGGAATGAGCAGTTCTTC.

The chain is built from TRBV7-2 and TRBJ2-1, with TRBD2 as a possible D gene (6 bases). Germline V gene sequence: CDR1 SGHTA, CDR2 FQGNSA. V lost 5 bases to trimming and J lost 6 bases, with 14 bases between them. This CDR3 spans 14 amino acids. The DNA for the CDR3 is TGTGCCAGCAGCCGGGGGAGTATCCGCAATGAGCAGTTCTTC. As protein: CASSRGSIRNEQFF.

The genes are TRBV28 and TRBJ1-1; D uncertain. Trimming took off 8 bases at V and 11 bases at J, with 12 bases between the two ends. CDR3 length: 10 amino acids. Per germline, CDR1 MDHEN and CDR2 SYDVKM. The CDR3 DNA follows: TGTGCCAGCTCTGGACGGGAGGCTTTCTTT. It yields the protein CASSGREAFF. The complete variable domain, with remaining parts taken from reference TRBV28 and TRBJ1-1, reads DVKVTQSSRYLVKRTGEKVFLECVQDMDHENMFWYRQDPGLGLRLIYFSYDVKMKEKGDIPEGYSVSREKKERFSLILESASTNQTSMYLCASSGREAFFGQGTRLTVV.

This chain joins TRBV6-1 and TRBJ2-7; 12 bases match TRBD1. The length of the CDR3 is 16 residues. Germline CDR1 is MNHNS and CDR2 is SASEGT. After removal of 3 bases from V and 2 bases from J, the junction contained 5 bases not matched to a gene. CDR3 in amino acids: CASSDPGTGGTYEQYF. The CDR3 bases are TGTGCCAGCAGTGACCCCGGGACAGGGGGCACCTACGAGCAGTACTTC.

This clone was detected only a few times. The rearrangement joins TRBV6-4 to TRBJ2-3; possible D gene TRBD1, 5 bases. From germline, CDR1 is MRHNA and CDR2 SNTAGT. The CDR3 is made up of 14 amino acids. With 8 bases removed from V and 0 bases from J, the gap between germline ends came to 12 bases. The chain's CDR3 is CASSKQGSTDTQYF. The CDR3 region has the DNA TGTGCCAGCTCGAAGCAGGGAAGCACAGATACGCAGTATTTT.

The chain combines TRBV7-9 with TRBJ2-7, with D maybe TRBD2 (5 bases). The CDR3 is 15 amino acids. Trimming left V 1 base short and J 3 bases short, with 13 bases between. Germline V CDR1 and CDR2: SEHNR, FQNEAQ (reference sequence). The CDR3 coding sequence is TGTGCCAGCAGCTTAGGACAACCCGGGGACTACGAGCAGTACTTC. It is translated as CASSLGQPGDYEQYF. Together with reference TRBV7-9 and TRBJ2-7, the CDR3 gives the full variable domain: DTGVSQNPRHKITKRGQNVTFRCDPISEHNRLYWYRQTLGQGPEFLTYFQNEAQLEKSRLLSDRFSAERPKGSFSTLEIQRTEQGDSAMYLCASSLGQPGDYEQYFGPGTRLTVT.

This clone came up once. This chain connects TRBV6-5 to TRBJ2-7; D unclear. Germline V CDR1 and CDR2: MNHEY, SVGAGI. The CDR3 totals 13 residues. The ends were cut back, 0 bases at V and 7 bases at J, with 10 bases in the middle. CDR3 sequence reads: CASSYSMAGEQYF. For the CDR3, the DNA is TGTGCCAGCAGTTACTCGATGGCCGGGGAGCAGTACTTC.

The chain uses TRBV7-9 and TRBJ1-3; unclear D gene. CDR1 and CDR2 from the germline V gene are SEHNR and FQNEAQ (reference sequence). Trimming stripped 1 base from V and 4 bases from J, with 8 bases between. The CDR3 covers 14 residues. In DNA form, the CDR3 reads TGTGCCAGCAGCTTAGTATCGGGGGGAAACACCATATATTTT. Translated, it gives CASSLVSGGNTIYF. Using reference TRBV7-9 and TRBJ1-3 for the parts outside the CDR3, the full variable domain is DTGVSQNPRHKITKRGQNVTFRCDPISEHNRLYWYRQTLGQGPEFLTYFQNEAQLEKSRLLSDRFSAERPKGSFSTLEIQRTEQGDSAMYLCASSLVSGGNTIYFGEGSWLTVV.

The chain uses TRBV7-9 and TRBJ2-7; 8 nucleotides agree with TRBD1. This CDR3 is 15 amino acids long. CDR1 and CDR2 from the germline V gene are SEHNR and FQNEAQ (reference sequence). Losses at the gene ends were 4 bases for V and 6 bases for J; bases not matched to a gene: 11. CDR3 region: CASSSYGTGAGEQYF. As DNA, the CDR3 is TGTGCCAGCAGCTCATACGGGACAGGCGCGGGCGAGCAGTACTTC.

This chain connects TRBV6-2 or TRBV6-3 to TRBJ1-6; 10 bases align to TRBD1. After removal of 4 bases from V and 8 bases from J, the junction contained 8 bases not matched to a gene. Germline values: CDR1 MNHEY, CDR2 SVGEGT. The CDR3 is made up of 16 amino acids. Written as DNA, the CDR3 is TGTGCCAGCAGTTCCGGGACAGGGGAAAGGCATTCACCCCTCCACTTT. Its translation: CASSSGTGERHSPLHF.

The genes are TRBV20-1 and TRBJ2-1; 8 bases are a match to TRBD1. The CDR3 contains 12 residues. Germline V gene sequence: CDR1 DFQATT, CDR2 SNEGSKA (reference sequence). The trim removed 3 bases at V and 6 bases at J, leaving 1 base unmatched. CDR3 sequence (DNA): TGCAGTGCTAGTGGACAGGGCAATGAGCAGTTCTTC. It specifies CSASGQGNEQFF.

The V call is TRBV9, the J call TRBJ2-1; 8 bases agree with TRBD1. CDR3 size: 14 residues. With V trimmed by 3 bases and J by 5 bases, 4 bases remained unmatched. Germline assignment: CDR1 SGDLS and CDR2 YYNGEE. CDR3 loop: CASSARQGNNEQFF. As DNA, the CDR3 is TGTGCCAGCAGCGCCCGACAGGGGAACAATGAGCAGTTCTTC.

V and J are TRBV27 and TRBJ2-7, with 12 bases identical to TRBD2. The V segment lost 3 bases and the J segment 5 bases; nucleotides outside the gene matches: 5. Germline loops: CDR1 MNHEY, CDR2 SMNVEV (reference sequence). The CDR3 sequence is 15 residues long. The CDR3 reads CASSFGTSGRDEQYF. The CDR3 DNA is TGTGCCAGCAGTTTCGGGACTAGCGGGCGCGACGAGCAGTACTTC.

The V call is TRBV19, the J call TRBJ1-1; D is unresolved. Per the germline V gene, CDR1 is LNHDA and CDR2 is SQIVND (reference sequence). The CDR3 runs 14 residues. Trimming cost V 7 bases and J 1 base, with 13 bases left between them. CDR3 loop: CASTPIPGNTEAFF. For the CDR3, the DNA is TGTGCCAGTACTCCGATTCCGGGGAACACTGAAGCTTTCTTT.

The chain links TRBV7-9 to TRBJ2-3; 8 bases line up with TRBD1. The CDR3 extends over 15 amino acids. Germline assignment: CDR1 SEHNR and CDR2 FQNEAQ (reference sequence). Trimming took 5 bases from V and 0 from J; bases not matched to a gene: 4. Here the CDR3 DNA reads TGTGCCAGCAGCCGCGGACAGGGTAGCACAGATACGCAGTATTTT. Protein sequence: CASSRGQGSTDTQYF.

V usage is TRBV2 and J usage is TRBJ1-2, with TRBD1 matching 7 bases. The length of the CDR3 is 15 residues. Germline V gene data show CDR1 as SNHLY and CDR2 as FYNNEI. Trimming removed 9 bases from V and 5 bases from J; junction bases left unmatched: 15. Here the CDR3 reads CASMGFDRAGYGYTF. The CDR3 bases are TGTGCCAGTATGGGATTTGACAGGGCGGGGTATGGCTACACCTTC.

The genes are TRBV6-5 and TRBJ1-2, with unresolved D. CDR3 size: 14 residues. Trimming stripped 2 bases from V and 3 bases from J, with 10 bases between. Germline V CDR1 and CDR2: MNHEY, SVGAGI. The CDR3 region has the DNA TGTGCCAGCAGTTACAATTCGGGTTACTATGGCTACACCTTC. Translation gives CASSYNSGYYGYTF.